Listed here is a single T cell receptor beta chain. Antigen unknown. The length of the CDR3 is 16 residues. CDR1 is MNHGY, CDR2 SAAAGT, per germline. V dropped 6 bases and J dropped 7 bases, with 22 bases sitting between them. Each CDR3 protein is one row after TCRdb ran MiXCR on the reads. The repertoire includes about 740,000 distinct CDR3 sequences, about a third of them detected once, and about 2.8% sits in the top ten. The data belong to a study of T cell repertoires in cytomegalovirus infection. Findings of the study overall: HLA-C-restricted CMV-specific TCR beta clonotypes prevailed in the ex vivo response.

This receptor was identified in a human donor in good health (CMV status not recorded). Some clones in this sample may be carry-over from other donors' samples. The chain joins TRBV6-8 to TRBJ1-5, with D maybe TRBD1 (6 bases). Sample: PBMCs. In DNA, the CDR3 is TGTGCCAGCAGAATTCCTAATGACAGGCCTGGCCAGCCCCAGCATTTT. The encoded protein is CASRIPNDRPGQPQHF.